This entry concerns a single T cell receptor beta chain. Its antigen is as yet unknown. Unique-molecular-identifier-tagged TCR beta cDNA libraries were used. Via MiXCR, TCRdb re-called the PCR reads, giving one row per CDR3 protein. The sample contains more than 500,000 distinct CDR3 sequences, around 36% of which appear only once. The data originate from a study of post-analysis software for immune sequencing data. General study results and limits: Roughly five TRBV segments were significantly more frequent in patients than in controls. TRBV5-6, TRBV5-1 and TRBV20-1 were among these segments.

The V and J ends lost 6 bases and 4 bases respectively, with 15 bases between them. There are 14 residues in the CDR3. Material: blood. This clonotype was obtained from a girl between 2 and 17 years old with multiple sclerosis. The rearrangement joins TRBV12-3 or TRBV12-4 to TRBJ1-2, with D unclear. CDR3 nucleotides: TGTGCCAGCAGCTCACGGCCCTGGGGCTATGGCTACACCTTC. Its translation: CASSSRPWGYGYTF.